The next 30 T cell receptor beta chains were all read from a single sample in a study of response to subunit inactivated influenza vaccine. TCRdb re-analysed the RT-PCR reads in MiXCR, keeping a single row per CDR3 protein. The repertoire consists of 300,000 to 350,000 distinct CDR3 sequences, with less than 25% occurring once and the leading ten covering about a tenth. Sample: PBMCs from blood, taken less than 22 months after vaccination. These receptor sequences come from a man aged 50 to 69 who received an inactivated influenza vaccine.

This clonotype was observed a handful of times. The genes are TRBV29-1 and TRBJ1-3; the D gene is possibly TRBD1 (5 bases). V was cut by 6 bases and J by 0 bases, with 9 bases left in between. The CDR3 contains 13 residues. Germline V CDR1 and CDR2: SQVTM, ANQGSEA. CDR3 loop: CSVAGISGNTIYF. CDR3 DNA: TGCAGCGTGGCAGGGATCTCTGGAAACACCATATATTTT.

The V call is TRBV20-1, the J call TRBJ2-7, with 9 bases aligning to TRBD2. Germline V gene sequence: CDR1 DFQATT, CDR2 SNEGSKA (reference sequence). V was clipped by 1 base and J by 0 bases; unmatched bases: 7. The length of the CDR3 is 16 residues. The CDR3 nucleotides are TGCAGTGCTAGAGCTCCGACTAGCGGAGCCTCCTACGAGCAGTACTTC. The encoded protein is CSARAPTSGASYEQYF.

The table lists this clonotype with many counts. V is TRBV7-6 and J is TRBJ2-1; TRBD2 agrees at 12 bases. The CDR3 sequence is 17 residues long. V shed 1 base, J shed 5 bases, and the junction held 6 bases outside the gene matches. CDR1 SGHVS and CDR2 FNYEAQ come from the germline V gene. Here the CDR3 DNA reads TGTGCCAGCAGCTTAGTGGGTGGACTAGCGGGGAACAATGAGCAGTTCTTC. The encoded protein is CASSLVGGLAGNNEQFF.

The J gene is TRBJ2-7, the V gene TRBV12-3 or TRBV12-4; 8 bases match TRBD2. This CDR3 contains 15 residues. The V segment lost 0 bases and the J segment 3 bases; nucleotides outside the gene matches: 4. CDR3 in DNA: TGTGCCAGCAGTTTAGCCCCAAGCGGGGGCTACGAGCAGTACTTC. This encodes CASSLAPSGGYEQYF.

The CDR3 DNA is TGTGCCAGCAGCCTGACGGACTATAGCAATCAGCCCCAGCATTTT. The encoded protein is CASSLTDYSNQPQHF. The chain is built from TRBV28 and TRBJ1-5; D remains unclear. Germline CDR1 reads MDHEN; CDR2 reads SYDVKM. V was cut by 6 bases and J by 0 bases, with 12 bases left in between. The CDR3 consists of 15 residues.

This clonotype came up a few times. The rearrangement joins TRBV7-9 to TRBJ2-1; 7 bases agree with TRBD2. Germline CDR1 SEHNR, CDR2 FQNEAQ (reference sequence). This CDR3 spans 17 amino acids. V shed 5 bases and J 3 bases; nucleotides not matched to a gene: 13. The CDR3 region is CASSGGEWLALYNEQFF. The CDR3 DNA sequence: TGTGCCAGCAGCGGGGGGGAATGGCTAGCGCTCTACAATGAGCAGTTCTTC.

The chain is built from TRBV6-1 and TRBJ1-1; D is undetermined. V was cut by 2 bases and J by 1 base, with 8 bases left in between. Germline lookup yields CDR1 MNHNS and CDR2 SASEGT. This CDR3 region has 14 residues. The DNA of the CDR3 is TGTGCCAGCAGTGAAAATGGCCGGAACACTGAAGCTTTCTTT. This gives the protein CASSENGRNTEAFF.

This clonotype was counted only a few times. The chain is built from TRBV5-1 and TRBJ1-6; 7 bases are shared with TRBD1. Germline loops: CDR1 SGHRS, CDR2 YFSETQ. Germline trimming cut 4 bases from V and 0 bases from J; bases unmatched to any gene: 10. The CDR3 consists of 18 residues. The CDR3 here is CASSPKGTESSYNSPLHF. The CDR3 DNA sequence: TGCGCCAGCAGCCCCAAGGGGACAGAGAGCTCCTATAATTCACCCCTCCACTTT.

This clonotype was seen more than once but under ten times. This chain uses TRBV5-1 with TRBJ1-3, with a weak D call TRBD1 (5 bases). From germline, CDR1 is SGHRS and CDR2 YFSETQ. The CDR3 loop spans 15 amino acids. V shed 4 bases and J shed 3 bases, with 14 bases lying between them. The DNA of the CDR3 is TGCGCCAGCAGCCTCGATGGGACGGGTGGAAACACCATATATTTT. Protein: CASSLDGTGGNTIYF. The full variable domain, completed using reference TRBV5-1 and TRBJ1-3, is KAGVTQTPRYLIKTRGQQVTLSCSPISGHRSVSWYQQTPGQGLQFLFEYFSETQRNKGNFPGRFSGRQFSNSRSEMNVSTLELGDSALYLCASSLDGTGGNTIYFGEGSWLTVV.

The CDR3 DNA sequence: TGTGCCAGCAGCACACACTTGTCCGAGCAGTACTTC. Its protein is CASSTHLSEQYF. This chain joins TRBV11-2 and TRBJ2-7; D call uncertain. Germline V gene sequence: CDR1 SGHAT, CDR2 FQNNGV. CDR3 length equals 12 residues. Trimming left V 5 bases short and J 6 bases short, with 11 bases between.

The chain links TRBV6-2 or TRBV6-3 to TRBJ2-1; TRBD2 agrees at 11 bases. With 6 bases clipped from V and 8 bases from J, the junction kept 9 bases outside the gene matches. CDR3 length: 15 amino acids. Looked up from germline, CDR1 is MNHEY and CDR2 is SVGEGT. The CDR3 bases are TGTGCCAGCAGCTTTAGCGGGAGGGCGGCCTATGAGCAGTTCTTC. This translates into CASSFSGRAAYEQFF.

V gene TRBV6-6 combines with J gene TRBJ2-2, with no clear D. The CDR3 runs 13 residues. Trimming took 2 bases from V and 4 from J, leaving 5 bases between them. Germline V CDR1 and CDR2: MNHNY, SVGAGI (reference sequence). CDR3 amino acids: CASSYTVTGELFF. CDR3 coding DNA: TGTGCCAGCAGTTACACGGTCACCGGGGAGCTGTTTTTT.

This clonotype was counted ten times or more. The chain carries TRBV7-2 and TRBJ1-5; 7 positions match TRBD1. Per the germline V gene, CDR1 is SGHTA and CDR2 is FQGNSA. The CDR3 runs to 13 residues. Trimming removed 5 bases from V and 6 bases from J; junction bases left unmatched: 4. The CDR3 nucleotides are TGTGCCAGCAGCGCCGACAGGGCTCAGCCCCAGCATTTT. Translation gives CASSADRAQPQHF.

This clonotype was counted only a few times. This chain uses TRBV5-1 with TRBJ1-1; tentatively, D is TRBD1 (6 bases). V was trimmed by 1 base and J by 4 bases, leaving 11 bases between them. Looked up from germline, CDR1 is SGHRS and CDR2 is YFSETQ. The CDR3 loop spans 14 amino acids. This CDR3 reads CASSLSRTVTEAFF. The CDR3 DNA sequence: TGCGCCAGCAGCTTGTCAAGGACAGTCACTGAAGCTTTCTTT.

Concerning this clonotype itself: The junction differs from germline at one of its ends, possibly a read error. The chain uses TRBV5-8 and TRBJ1-5; no clear D gene. CDR3 length: 15 amino acids. The germline V gene encodes CDR1 SGHTS and CDR2 YDEGEE. The CDR3 DNA follows: TGTGCCAGCAGCCGCCTTCTCGGAAGCAATCAGGCCCAGCATTTT. Protein: CASSRLLGSNQAQHF.

The chain uses TRBV20-1 and TRBJ1-6; D gene ambiguous. Deletions cut 1 base from V and 5 bases from J, with 15 bases between. This CDR3 is built from 16 residues. In germline, CDR1 is DFQATT, CDR2 SNEGSKA (reference sequence). In DNA, the CDR3 is TGCAGTGCTAGAGGCCCCCCCGCCAGTGATAATTCACCCCTCCACTTT. Translated: CSARGPPASDNSPLHF.

This clonotype has only a few counts. This chain uses TRBV6-1 with TRBJ1-5; no clear D gene. Germline CDR1 is MNHNS and CDR2 is SASEGT. This CDR3 contains 15 residues. Trimming stripped 2 bases from V and 0 bases from J, with 8 bases between. CDR3 amino acids: CASSETWDSNQPQHF. The CDR3 coding sequence is TGTGCCAGCAGTGAAACCTGGGATAGCAATCAGCCCCAGCATTTT.

This chain joins TRBV9 and TRBJ1-5; D might be TRBD1 (6 bases). Trimming pared 7 bases from V and 6 bases from J, leaving 14 bases between. Germline loops: CDR1 SGDLS, CDR2 YYNGEE. This CDR3 has 13 amino acids. As DNA, the CDR3 is TGTGCCAGCGGATCAGGGGTCGGTCAGCCCCAGCATTTT. This gives the protein CASGSGVGQPQHF.

The J gene is TRBJ2-1, the V gene TRBV6-2 or TRBV6-3; 13 bases match TRBD2. Trimming removed 7 bases from V and 6 bases from J; junction bases left unmatched: 9. Germline CDR1 MNHEY, CDR2 SVGEGT. This CDR3 spans 16 amino acids. The CDR3 loop reads CASTLGGLAGINEQFF. The CDR3 DNA follows: TGTGCCAGCACCCTAGGGGGACTAGCGGGAATCAATGAGCAGTTCTTC.

This clonotype has more than one count but fewer than ten. The V call is TRBV20-1, the J call TRBJ1-1; TRBD1 might be the D (5 bases). V was cut by 3 bases and J by 1 base, with 15 bases left in between. The germline gives CDR1 DFQATT, CDR2 SNEGSKA (reference sequence). The CDR3 loop spans 15 amino acids. The CDR3 region is CSASRVGGRNTEAFF. CDR3 sequence (DNA): TGCAGTGCTAGCAGGGTCGGGGGTCGGAACACTGAAGCTTTCTTT.

The genes are TRBV7-9 and TRBJ2-5; D is perhaps TRBD2 (5 bases). The CDR3 is 16 residues long. V dropped 0 bases and J dropped 2 bases, with 13 bases sitting between them. Germline V lookup: CDR1 SEHNR, CDR2 FQNEAQ (reference sequence). This CDR3 reads CASSLALARGQETQYF. CDR3 nucleotide sequence: TGTGCCAGCAGCTTAGCGCTAGCCCGGGGACAAGAGACCCAGTACTTC.

V usage is TRBV5-1 and J usage is TRBJ1-1; D call uncertain. The germline V gene encodes CDR1 SGHRS and CDR2 YFSETQ. With 0 bases removed from V and 3 bases from J, the gap between germline ends came to 9 bases. The CDR3 spans 14 residues. The CDR3 protein is CASSLEGYDTEAFF. The CDR3 DNA reads as TGCGCCAGCAGCTTGGAAGGGTATGACACTGAAGCTTTCTTT.

In this sample, this clonotype turned up a few times. The chain links TRBV6-2 or TRBV6-3 to TRBJ1-6; no reliable D call. Trimming pared 6 bases from V and 10 bases from J, leaving 16 bases between. CDR1 is MNHEY and CDR2 is SVGEGT in the germline V gene. The CDR3 totals 14 residues. This CDR3 is CASSPRGRGSPLHF. In DNA, the CDR3 is TGTGCCAGCAGCCCCCGAGGGAGAGGCTCACCCCTCCACTTT.

V and J are TRBV6-2 or TRBV6-3 and TRBJ1-4; 10 bases align to TRBD1. This CDR3 is 14 amino acids long. Germline V gene sequence: CDR1 MNHEY, CDR2 SVGEGT. V lost 5 bases to trimming and J lost 8 bases; unmatched junction nucleotides: 5. CDR3 nucleotides: TGTGCCAGCAGTCGCGGGACAGGGGACGAAAAACTGTTTTTT. This encodes CASSRGTGDEKLFF.

This chain joins TRBV12-3 or TRBV12-4 and TRBJ1-1; perhaps TRBD1 as D (6 bases). V was trimmed by 6 bases and J by 4 bases, leaving 12 bases between them. This CDR3 is built from 13 residues. The CDR3 here is CASSQGQPTEAFF. CDR3 DNA sequence: TGTGCCAGCAGCCAAGGACAGCCCACTGAAGCTTTCTTT.

The chain carries TRBV20-1 and TRBJ1-4; D not resolved. Germline CDR1 DFQATT, CDR2 SNEGSKA (reference sequence). Trimming shortened V by 1 base and J by 7 bases, and 22 bases separated the two germline ends. The CDR3 loop spans 17 amino acids. CDR3 region: CSARGTAKGAKGEKLFF. CDR3 DNA sequence: TGCAGTGCTAGAGGGACCGCGAAGGGAGCCAAGGGTGAAAAACTGTTTTTT.

The CDR3 bases are TGTGCCAGCAGTTTATTGGCGGGAGGGCCCCACAATGAGCAGTTCTTC. Amino acid sequence: CASSLLAGGPHNEQFF. The V call is TRBV28, the J call TRBJ2-1, with TRBD2 matching 9 bases. The CDR3 contains 16 residues. The germline V gene has CDR1 MDHEN and CDR2 SYDVKM. V shed 1 base, J shed 5 bases, and the junction held 6 bases outside the gene matches.

This clonotype was seen only a few times. This CDR3 is CAISESGTRGETQYF. The CDR3 bases are TGTGCCATCAGTGAGTCTGGGACCAGGGGGGAGACCCAGTACTTC. The rearrangement uses TRBV10-3 and TRBJ2-5; 7 bases align to TRBD1. Germline V gene lookup returns CDR1 ENHRY and CDR2 SYGVKD. The CDR3 is 15 residues long. V gave up 0 bases and J gave up 5 bases; unmatched junction bases: 6.

This clonotype has only a few counts. The gene calls are TRBV5-1 and TRBJ2-7; D is unclear. The germline V and J ends were trimmed by 1 base and 6 bases, with 14 bases remaining between them. Germline lookup yields CDR1 SGHRS and CDR2 YFSETQ. CDR3 length equals 14 residues. As DNA, the CDR3 is TGCGCCAGCAGCTTGACATTCCCCGTTGGCGAGCAGTACTTC. This encodes CASSLTFPVGEQYF.

This clonotype came up a few times. CDR3 sequence (DNA): TGTGCCAGCAGCTTAGATGGGGTTCCTACTGAAGCTTTCTTT. Protein product: CASSLDGVPTEAFF. This rearrangement joins TRBV7-2 to TRBJ1-1; no definite D call. The CDR3 runs to 14 residues. Germline CDR1 is SGHTA and CDR2 is FQGNSA. The germline V and J ends were trimmed by 1 base and 5 bases, with 11 bases remaining between them.